A single T cell receptor beta chain is shown here with its context. The data were produced by immunoSEQ multiplex PCR, yet TCRdb's version contains in-frame clones alone and is incomplete. The table includes 85,000 to 90,000 clones, approximately 87% detected once. These data originate in a study of blood T cell repertoires in COVID-19. Germline-derived CDR1 and CDR2 are SGHDN and FVKESK. Trimming took 4 bases from V and 3 from J, leaving 12 bases between them. The CDR3 loop spans 15 amino acids. Sequencing used peripheral blood. The sequence derives from a human donor in a cohort sampled during active COVID-19. The genes are TRBV14 and TRBJ1-4, with D possibly being TRBD1 (5 bases). CDR3 amino acids: CASSLQRGPNEKLFF. For the CDR3, the DNA is TGTGCCAGCAGCCTCCAAAGGGGCCCTAATGAAAAACTGTTTTTT.